This TCR beta chain was sequenced in a study of cytomegalovirus exposure and HLA in healthy donors. Study-level findings and limits: Usually a TCR sequence was rare, but some public TCRs were found in many donors. Some V segments, TRBV6-2 and TRBV6-3 among them, were indistinguishable and were therefore excluded.

The CDR3 is made up of 14 amino acids. In germline, CDR1 is MGHDK, CDR2 SYGVNS. Primers for the PCR totalled 60 Vbeta and 13 Jbeta. The table came from immunoSEQ multiplex PCR; TCRdb's copy has only in-frame clones and leaves some out. The data show some 120,000 clones, approximately 80% seen once. Worth noting for this clone: Its target is unknown. The junction departs from the called germline gene at one end, perhaps through a read error.

The V gene is TRBV25-1, the J gene TRBJ1-5; no clear D. Input material: PBMCs. The sequence derives from a man aged 25-40 years in good health and CMV-seronegative. The chain's CDR3 is CASSDSYSNQPQNF. CDR3 sequence (DNA): TGTGCCAGCAGTGACAGTTATAGCAATCAGCCCCAGAATTTT.